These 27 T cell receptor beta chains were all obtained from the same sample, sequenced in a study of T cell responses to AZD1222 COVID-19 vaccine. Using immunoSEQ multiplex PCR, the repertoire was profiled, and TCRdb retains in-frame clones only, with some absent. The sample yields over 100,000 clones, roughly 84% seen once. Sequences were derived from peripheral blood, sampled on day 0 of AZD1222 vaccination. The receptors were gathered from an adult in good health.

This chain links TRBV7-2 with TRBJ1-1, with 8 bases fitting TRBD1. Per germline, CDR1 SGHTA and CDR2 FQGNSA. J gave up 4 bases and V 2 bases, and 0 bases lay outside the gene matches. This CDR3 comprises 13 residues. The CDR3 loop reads CASSLTGGTEAFF. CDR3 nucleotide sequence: TGTGCCAGCAGCTTAACAGGGGGCACTGAAGCTTTCTTT. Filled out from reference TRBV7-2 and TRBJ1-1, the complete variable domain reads GAGVSQSPSNKVTEKGKDVELRCDPISGHTALYWYRQSLGQGLEFLIYFQGNSAPDKSGLPSDRFSAERTGGSVSTLTIQRTQQEDSAVYLCASSLTGGTEAFFGQGTRLTVV.

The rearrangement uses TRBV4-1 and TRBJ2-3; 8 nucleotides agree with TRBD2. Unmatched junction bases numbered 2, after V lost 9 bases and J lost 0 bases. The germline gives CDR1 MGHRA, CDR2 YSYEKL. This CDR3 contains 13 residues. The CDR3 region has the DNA TGCGCCAGTAGCGGGGCTAGCACAGATACGCAGTATTTT. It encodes CASSGASTDTQYF.

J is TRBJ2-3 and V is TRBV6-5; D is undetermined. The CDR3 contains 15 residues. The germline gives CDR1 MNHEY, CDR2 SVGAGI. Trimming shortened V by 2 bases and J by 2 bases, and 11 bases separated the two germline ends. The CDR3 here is CASSYSLDPTDTQYF. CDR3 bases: TGTGCCAGCAGTTACAGTCTAGACCCCACAGATACGCAGTATTTT.

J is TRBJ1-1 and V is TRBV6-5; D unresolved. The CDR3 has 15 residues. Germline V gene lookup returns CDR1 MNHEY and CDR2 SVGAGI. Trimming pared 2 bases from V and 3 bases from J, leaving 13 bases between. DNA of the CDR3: TGTGCCAGCAGTTACACGGGCACTGGTGACACTGAAGCTTTCTTT. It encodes CASSYTGTGDTEAFF.

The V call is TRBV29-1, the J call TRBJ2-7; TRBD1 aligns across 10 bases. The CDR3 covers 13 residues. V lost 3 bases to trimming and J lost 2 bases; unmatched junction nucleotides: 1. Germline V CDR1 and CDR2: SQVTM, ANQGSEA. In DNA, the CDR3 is TGCAGCGTTGAGGGGACAGGGGCCTACGAGCAGTACTTC. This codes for CSVEGTGAYEQYF.

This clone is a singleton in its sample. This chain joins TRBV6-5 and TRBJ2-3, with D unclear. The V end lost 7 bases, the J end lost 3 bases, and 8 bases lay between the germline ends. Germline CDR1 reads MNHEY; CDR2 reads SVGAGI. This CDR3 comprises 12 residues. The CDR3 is CASKEYTDTQYF. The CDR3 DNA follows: TGTGCCAGCAAGGAATATACAGATACGCAGTATTTT.

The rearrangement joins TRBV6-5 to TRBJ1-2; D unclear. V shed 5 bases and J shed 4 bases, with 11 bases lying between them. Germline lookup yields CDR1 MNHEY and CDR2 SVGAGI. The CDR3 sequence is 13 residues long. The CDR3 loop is CASSQTTVYGYTF. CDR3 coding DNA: TGTGCCAGCAGTCAGACCACAGTCTATGGCTACACCTTC.

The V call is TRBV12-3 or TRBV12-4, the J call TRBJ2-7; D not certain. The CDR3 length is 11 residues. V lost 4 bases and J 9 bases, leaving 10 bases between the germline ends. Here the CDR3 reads CASSSADRQYF. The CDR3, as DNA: TGTGCCAGCAGTTCGGCCGATAGGCAGTACTTC.

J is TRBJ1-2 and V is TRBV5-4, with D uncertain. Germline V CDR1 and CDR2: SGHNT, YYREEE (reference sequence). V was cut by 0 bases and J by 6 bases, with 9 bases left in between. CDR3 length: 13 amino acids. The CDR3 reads CASSLGAENGYTF. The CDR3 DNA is TGTGCCAGCAGCTTGGGGGCCGAGAATGGCTACACCTTC.

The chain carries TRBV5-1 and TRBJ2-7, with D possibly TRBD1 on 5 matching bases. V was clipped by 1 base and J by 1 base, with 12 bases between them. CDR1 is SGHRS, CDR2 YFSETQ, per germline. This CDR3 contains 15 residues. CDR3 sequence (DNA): TGCGCCAGCAGCTTGACTCAGGGCCCGTCCTACGAGCAGTACTTC. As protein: CASSLTQGPSYEQYF.

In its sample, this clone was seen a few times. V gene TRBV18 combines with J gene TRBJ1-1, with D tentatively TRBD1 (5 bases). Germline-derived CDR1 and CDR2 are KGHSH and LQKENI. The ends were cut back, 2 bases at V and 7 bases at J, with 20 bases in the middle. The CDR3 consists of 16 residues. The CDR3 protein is CASSPKTGEPRGEAFF. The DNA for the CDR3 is TGTGCCAGCTCACCAAAAACAGGCGAACCCCGAGGTGAAGCTTTCTTT. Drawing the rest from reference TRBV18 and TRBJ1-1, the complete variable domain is NAGVMQNPRHLVRRRGQEARLRCSPMKGHSHVYWYRQLPEEGLKFMVYLQKENIIDESGMPKERFSAEFPKEGPSILRIQQVVRGDSAAYFCASSPKTGEPRGEAFFGQGTRLTVV.

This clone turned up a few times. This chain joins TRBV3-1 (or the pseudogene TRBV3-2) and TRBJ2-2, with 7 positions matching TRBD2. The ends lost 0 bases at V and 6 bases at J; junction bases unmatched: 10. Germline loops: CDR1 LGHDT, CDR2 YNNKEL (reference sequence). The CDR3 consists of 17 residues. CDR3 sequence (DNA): TGTGCCAGCAGCCAAGATAGGTCGACGGGAGGACCCGGGGAGCTGTTTTTT. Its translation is CASSQDRSTGGPGELFF.

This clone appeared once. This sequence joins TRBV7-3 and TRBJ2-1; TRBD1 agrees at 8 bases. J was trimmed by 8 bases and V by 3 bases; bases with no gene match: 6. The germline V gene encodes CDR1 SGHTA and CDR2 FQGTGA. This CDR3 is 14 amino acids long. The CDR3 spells CASSFQGAQDEQFF. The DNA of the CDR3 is TGTGCCAGCAGCTTTCAGGGGGCGCAGGATGAGCAGTTCTTC.

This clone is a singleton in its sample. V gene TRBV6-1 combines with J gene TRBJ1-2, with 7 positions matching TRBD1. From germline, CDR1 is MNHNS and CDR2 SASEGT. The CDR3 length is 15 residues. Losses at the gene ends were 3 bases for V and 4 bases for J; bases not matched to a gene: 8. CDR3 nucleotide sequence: TGTGCCAGCAGTGAGCAGGGACAGCTCCCCTATGGCTACACCTTC. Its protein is CASSEQGQLPYGYTF.

CDR3 DNA: TGCGCCAGCAGCCCGTCCCCTAGTGCCAAAAACATTCAGTACTTC. Amino acid sequence: CASSPSPSAKNIQYF. The chain has TRBV4-1 and TRBJ2-4; D gene ambiguous. The CDR3 loop spans 15 amino acids. V shed 4 bases and J shed 1 base, with 11 bases lying between them. Germline V gene data show CDR1 as MGHRA and CDR2 as YSYEKL.

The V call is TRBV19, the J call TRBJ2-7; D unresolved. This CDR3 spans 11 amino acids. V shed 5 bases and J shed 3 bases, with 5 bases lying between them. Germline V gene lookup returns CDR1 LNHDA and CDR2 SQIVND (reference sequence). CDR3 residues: CASSPIYEQYF. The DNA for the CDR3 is TGTGCCAGTAGTCCCATCTACGAGCAGTACTTC.

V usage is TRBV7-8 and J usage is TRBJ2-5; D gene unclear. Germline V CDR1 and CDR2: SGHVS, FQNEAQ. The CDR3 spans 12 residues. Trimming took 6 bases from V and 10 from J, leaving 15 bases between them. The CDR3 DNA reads TGTGCCAGCAGATACGTAGACACCTTCCAGTACTTC. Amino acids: CASRYVDTFQYF.

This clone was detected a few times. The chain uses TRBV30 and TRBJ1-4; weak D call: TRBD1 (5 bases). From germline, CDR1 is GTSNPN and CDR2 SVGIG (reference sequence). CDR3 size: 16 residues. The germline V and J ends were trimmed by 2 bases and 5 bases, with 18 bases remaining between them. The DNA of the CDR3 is TGTGCCTGGAGTCAACAAACAGCAGGGTGGAATGAAAAACTGTTTTTT. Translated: CAWSQQTAGWNEKLFF.

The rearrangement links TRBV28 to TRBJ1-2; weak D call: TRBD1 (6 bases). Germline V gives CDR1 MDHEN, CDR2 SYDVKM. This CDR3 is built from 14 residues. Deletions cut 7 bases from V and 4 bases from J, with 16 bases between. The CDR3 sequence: CASTQGRNVYGYTF. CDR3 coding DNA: TGTGCCAGCACCCAGGGGAGGAACGTCTATGGCTACACCTTC.

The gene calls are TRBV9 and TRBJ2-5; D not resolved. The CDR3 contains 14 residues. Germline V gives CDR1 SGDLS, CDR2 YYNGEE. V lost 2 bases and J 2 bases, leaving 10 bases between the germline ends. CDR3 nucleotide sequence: TGTGCCAGCAGCGTGACACCTGGTCAAGAGACCCAGTACTTC. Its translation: CASSVTPGQETQYF.

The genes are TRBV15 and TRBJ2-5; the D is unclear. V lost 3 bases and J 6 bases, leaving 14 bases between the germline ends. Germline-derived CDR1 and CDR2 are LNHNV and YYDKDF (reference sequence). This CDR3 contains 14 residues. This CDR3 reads CATSSKLEGKTQYF. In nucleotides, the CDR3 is TGTGCCACCAGCAGTAAGTTGGAAGGGAAGACCCAGTACTTC.

The CDR3 bases are TGTGCCAGCAGCCCTCAGAACACCGGGGAGCTGTTTTTT. Its protein product is CASSPQNTGELFF. The chain recombines TRBV14 with TRBJ2-2; D is undetermined. V dropped 4 bases and J dropped 1 base, with 4 bases sitting between them. Germline V gives CDR1 SGHDN, CDR2 FVKESK. This CDR3 spans 13 amino acids.

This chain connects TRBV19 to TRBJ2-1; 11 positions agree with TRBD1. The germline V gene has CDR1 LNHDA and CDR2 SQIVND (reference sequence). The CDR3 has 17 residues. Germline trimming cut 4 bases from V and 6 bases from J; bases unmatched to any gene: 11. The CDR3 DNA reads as TGTGCCAGTAGTACTCTGGACAGGGGGCGAATGGGCAATGAGCAGTTCTTC. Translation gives CASSTLDRGRMGNEQFF.

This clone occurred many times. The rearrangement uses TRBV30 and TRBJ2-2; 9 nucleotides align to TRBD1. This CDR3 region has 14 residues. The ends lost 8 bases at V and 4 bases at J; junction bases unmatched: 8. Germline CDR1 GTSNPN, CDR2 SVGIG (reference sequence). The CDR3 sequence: CANTGGSGTGELFF. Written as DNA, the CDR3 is TGTGCCAATACAGGGGGCAGCGGCACCGGGGAGCTGTTTTTT.

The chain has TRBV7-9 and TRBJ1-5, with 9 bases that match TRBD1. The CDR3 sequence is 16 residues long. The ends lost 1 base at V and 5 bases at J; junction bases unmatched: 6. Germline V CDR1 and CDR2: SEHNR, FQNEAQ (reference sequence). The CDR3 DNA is TGTGCCAGCAGCTTAGGCCCGGGACAGGGTGATCAGCCCCAGCATTTT. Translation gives CASSLGPGQGDQPQHF.

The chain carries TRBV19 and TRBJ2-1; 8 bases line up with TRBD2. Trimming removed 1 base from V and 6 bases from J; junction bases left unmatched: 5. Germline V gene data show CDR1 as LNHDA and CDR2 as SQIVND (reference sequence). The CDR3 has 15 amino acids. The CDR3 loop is CASSIGLALSNEQFF. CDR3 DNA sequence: TGTGCCAGTAGTATAGGACTAGCGCTCTCCAATGAGCAGTTCTTC.

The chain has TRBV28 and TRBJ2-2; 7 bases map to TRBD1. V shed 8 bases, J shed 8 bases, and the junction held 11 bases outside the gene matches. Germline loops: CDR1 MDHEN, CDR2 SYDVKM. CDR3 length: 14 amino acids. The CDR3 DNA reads TGTGCCAGCTACAGGGGTCCTTCCAGGGGGGAGCTGTTTTTT. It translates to CASYRGPSRGELFF.